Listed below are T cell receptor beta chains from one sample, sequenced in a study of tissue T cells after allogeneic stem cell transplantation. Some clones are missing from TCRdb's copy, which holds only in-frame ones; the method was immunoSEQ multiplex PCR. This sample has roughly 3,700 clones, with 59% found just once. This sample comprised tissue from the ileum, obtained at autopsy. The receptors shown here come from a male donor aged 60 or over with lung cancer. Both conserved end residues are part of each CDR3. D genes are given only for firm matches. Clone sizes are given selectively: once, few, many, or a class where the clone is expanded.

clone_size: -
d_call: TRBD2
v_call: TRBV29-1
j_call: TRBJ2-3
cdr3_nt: TGCAGCGTTATTCAAGCGGGAGGCAGCACAGATACGCAGTATTTT
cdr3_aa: CSVIQAGGSTDTQYF

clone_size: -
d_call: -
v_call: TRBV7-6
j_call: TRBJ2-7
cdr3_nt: TGTGCCAGCAGCCCGGAGCCTAGCGGAGGGGGCAGCTCCTACGAGCAGTACTTC
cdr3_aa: CASSPEPSGGGSSYEQYF

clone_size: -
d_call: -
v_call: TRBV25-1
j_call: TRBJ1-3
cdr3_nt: TGTGCCAGCAGTGATACAGTCTCTGGAAACACCATATATTTT
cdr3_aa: CASSDTVSGNTIYF

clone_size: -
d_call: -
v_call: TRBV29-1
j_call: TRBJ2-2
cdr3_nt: TGCAGCGTTGTTCGAGGGACCGGGGAGCTGTTTTTT
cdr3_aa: CSVVRGTGELFF

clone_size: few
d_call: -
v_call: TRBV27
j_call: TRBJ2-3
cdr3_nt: TGTGCCAGCAGTTTATCCTCCGACAGTGCGTGGGCAGATACGCAGTATTTT
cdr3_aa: CASSLSSDSAWADTQYF

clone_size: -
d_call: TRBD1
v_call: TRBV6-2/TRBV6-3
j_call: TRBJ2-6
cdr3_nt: TGTGCCAGCAGTTTCCCCGGGACAGGAAACGTCCTGACTTTC
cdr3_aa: CASSFPGTGNVLTF

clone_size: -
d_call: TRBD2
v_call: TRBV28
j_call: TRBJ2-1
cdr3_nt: TGTGCCAGCAGTTCCCCGGGAACGTGGGCGGGAGGGCCAGTTCGGTCGAATGAGCAGTTCTTC
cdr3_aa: CASSSPGTWAGGPVRSNEQFF

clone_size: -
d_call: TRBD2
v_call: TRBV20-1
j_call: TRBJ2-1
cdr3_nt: TGCAGTGCGAGTACTAGCGGCTCCTACAATGAGCAGTTCTTC
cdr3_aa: CSASTSGSYNEQFF

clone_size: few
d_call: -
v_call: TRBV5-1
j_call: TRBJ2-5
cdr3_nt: TGCGCCAGCAGCTTTAGGGCAGTCCAAGAGACCCAGTACTTC
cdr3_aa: CASSFRAVQETQYF

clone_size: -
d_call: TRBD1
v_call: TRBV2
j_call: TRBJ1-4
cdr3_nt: TGTGCCAGCAGTAACAGGGGGCTGTCTAATGAAAAACTGTTTTTT
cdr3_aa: CASSNRGLSNEKLFF

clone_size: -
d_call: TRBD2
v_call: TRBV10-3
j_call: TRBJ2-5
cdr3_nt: TGTGCCTTAGGAGAAGCTATGACGGGGGGAAAAGAGACCCAGTACTTC
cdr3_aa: CALGEAMTGGKETQYF

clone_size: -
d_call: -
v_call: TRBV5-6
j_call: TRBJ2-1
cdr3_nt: TGTGCCAGCAGCTTGGGTCTTACTCCCAATGAGCAGTTCTTC
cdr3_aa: CASSLGLTPNEQFF

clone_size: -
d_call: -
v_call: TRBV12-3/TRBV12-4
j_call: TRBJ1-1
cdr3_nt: TGTGCCAGCAGTTTAGAACGGACCGCTGAAGCTTTCTTT
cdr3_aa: CASSLERTAEAFF

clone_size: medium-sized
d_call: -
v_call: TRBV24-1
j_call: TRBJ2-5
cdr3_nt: TGTGCCACCAGTGACCCGACAGGCCAGTACCAAGAGACCCAGTACTTC
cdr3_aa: CATSDPTGQYQETQYF

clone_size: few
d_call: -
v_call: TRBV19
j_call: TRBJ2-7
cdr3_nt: TGTGCCAGTAGTATAGAGAGGCAACAGTACTTC
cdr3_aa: CASSIERQQYF

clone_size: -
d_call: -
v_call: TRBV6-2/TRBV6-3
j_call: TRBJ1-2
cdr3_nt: TGTGCCAGCAGTTACTTTAGGACGGCGGGATCTGGCTACACCTTC
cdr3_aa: CASSYFRTAGSGYTF

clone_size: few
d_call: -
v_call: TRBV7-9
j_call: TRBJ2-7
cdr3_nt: TGTGCCAGCAGCTTATCGGCAGGGACCTACGAGCAGTACTTC
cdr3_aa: CASSLSAGTYEQYF

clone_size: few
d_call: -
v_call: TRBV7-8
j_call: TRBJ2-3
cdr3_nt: TGTGCCAGCAGCTTAGGTAGGGTAGGAGATACGCAGTATTTT
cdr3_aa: CASSLGRVGDTQYF

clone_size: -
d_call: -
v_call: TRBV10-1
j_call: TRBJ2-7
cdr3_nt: TGCGCCAGCAGGTCCCCCTCTTGGGGGAATTCTCACTACGAGCAGTACTTC
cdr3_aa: CASRSPSWGNSHYEQYF

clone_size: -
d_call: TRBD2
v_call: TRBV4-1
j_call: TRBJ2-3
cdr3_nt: TGCGCCAGCAGCCATATAGAGCGGGGGAACACAGATACGCAGTATTTT
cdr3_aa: CASSHIERGNTDTQYF

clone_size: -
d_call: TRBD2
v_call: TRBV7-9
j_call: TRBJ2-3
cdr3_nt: TGTGCCAGCAGCTTGCCGGTCTTCGGGAGGACAGATACGCAGTATTTT
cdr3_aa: CASSLPVFGRTDTQYF

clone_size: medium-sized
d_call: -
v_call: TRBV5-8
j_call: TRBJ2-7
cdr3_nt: TGTGCCAGCCAGACAGGACTAGGCTCCTACGAGCAGTACTTC
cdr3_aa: CASQTGLGSYEQYF